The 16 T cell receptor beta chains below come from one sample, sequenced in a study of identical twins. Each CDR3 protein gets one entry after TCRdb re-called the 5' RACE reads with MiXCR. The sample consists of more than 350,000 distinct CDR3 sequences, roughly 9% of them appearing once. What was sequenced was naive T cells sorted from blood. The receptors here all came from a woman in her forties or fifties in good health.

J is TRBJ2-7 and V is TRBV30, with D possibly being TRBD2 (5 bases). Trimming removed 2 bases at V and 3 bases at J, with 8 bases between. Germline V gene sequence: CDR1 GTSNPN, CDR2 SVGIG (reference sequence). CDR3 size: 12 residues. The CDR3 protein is CAWSRRGYEQYF. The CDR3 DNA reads TGTGCCTGGAGTCGTCGGGGCTACGAGCAGTACTTC.

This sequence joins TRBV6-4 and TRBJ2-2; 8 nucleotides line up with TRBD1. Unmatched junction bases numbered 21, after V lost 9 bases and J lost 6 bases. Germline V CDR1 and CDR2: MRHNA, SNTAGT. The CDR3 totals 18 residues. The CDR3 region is CASPEGQGLDNGPGELFF. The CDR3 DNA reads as TGTGCCAGTCCGGAAGGACAGGGTCTAGACAATGGGCCCGGGGAGCTGTTTTTT.

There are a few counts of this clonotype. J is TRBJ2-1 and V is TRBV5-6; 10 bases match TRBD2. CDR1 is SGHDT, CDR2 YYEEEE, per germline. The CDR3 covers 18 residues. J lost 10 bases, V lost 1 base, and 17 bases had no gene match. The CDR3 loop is CASSLWKRLAGGLREQFF. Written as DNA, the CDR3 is TGTGCCAGCAGCTTGTGGAAAAGATTAGCGGGAGGTCTAAGGGAGCAGTTCTTC.

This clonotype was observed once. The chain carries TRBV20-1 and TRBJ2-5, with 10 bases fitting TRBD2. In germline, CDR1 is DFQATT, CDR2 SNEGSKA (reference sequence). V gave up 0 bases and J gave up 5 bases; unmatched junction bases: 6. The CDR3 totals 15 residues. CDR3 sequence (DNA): TGCAGTGCTAGAGATTTTGGACTAGCGGCGGAGACCCAGTACTTC. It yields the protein CSARDFGLAAETQYF.

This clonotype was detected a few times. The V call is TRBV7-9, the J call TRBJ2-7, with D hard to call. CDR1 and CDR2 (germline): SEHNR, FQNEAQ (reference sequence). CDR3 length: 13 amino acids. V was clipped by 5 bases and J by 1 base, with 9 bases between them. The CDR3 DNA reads TGTGCCAGCAGCAAAAGCGCTTCCTACGAGCAGTACTTC. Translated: CASSKSASYEQYF.

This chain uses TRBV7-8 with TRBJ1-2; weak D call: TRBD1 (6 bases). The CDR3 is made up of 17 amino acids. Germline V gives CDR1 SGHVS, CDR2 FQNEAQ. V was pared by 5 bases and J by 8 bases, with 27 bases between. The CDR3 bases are TGTGCCAGCAGCCTCCGTGGTTTAGAACAGGGCCGGTGGGGCTACACCTTC. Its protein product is CASSLRGLEQGRWGYTF.

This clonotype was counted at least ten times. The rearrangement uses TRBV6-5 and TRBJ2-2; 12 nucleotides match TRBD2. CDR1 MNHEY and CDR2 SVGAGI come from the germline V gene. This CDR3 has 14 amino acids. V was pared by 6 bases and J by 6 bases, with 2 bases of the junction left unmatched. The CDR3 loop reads CASRLAGGPGELFF. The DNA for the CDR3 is TGTGCCAGCAGGCTAGCGGGAGGGCCCGGGGAGCTGTTTTTT.

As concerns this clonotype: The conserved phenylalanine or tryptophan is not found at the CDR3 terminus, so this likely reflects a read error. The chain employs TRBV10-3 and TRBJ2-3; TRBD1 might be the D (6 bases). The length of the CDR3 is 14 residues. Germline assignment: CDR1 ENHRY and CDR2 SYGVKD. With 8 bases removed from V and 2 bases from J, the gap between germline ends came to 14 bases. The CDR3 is CAIQQGRITDTQYC. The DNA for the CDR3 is TGTGCCATCCAACAGGGAAGAATCACAGATACGCAGTATTGT.

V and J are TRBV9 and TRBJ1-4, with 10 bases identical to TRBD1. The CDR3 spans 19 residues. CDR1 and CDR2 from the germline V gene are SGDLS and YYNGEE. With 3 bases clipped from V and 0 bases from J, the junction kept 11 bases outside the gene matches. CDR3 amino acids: CASSGPRQGAWATNEKLFF. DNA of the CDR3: TGTGCCAGCAGCGGCCCCCGACAGGGGGCGTGGGCAACTAATGAAAAACTGTTTTTT.

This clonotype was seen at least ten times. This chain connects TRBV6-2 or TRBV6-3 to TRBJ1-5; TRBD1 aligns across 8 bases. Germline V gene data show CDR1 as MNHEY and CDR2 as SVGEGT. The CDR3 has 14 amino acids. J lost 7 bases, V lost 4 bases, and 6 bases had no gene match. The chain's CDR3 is CASSWDRSKQPQHF. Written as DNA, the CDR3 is TGTGCCAGCAGTTGGGACAGGTCGAAGCAGCCCCAGCATTTT.

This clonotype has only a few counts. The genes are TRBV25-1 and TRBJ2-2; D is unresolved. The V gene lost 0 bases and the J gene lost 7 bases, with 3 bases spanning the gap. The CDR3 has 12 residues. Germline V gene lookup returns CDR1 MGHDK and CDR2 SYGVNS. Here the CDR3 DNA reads TGTGCCAGCAGTGAATATTACGGGGAGCTGTTTTTT. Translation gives CASSEYYGELFF.

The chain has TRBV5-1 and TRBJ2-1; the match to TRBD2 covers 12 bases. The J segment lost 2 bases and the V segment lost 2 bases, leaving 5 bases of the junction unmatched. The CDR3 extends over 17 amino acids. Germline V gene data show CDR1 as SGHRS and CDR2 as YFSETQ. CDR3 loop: CASSFRTSGAPYNEQFF. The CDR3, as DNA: TGCGCCAGCAGCTTCCGGACTAGCGGGGCCCCCTACAATGAGCAGTTCTTC.

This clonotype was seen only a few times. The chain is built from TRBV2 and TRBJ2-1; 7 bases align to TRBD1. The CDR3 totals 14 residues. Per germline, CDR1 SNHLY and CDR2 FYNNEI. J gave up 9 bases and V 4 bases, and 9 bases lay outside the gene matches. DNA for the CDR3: TGTGCCAGCAGTGTTGAGGGGGCGAGTAGTGAGCAGTTCTTC. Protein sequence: CASSVEGASSEQFF.

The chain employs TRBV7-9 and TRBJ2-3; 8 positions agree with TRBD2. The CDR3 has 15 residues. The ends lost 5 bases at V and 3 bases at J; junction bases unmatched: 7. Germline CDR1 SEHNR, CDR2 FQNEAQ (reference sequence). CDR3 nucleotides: TGTGCCAGCAGCCACTCCGGGACTAGTACAGATACGCAGTATTTT. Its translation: CASSHSGTSTDTQYF. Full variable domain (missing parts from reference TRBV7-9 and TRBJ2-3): DTGVSQNPRHKITKRGQNVTFRCDPISEHNRLYWYRQTLGQGPEFLTYFQNEAQLEKSRLLSDRFSAERPKGSFSTLEIQRTEQGDSAMYLCASSHSGTSTDTQYFGPGTRLTVL.

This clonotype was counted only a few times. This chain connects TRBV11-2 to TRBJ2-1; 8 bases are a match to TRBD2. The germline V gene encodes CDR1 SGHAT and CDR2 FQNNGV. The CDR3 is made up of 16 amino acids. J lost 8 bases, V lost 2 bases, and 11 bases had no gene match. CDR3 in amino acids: CASSLRGSGRVDEQFF. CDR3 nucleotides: TGTGCCAGCAGCTTACGGGGGAGCGGGAGAGTGGATGAGCAGTTCTTC.

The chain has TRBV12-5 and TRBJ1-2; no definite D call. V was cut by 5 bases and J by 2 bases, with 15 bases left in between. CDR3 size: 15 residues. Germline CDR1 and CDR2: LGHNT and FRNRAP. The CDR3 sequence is CASGTPARSNYGYTF. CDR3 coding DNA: TGTGCTAGTGGTACCCCCGCAAGGTCCAACTATGGCTACACCTTC.